These 22 T cell receptor beta chains were sequenced from one sample in a study of shared clonotypes between healthy human individuals (dated by TCRdb to 2019 to 2021). The method was the immunoSEQ multiplex PCR assay. TCRdb stores this immuneACCESS table with in-frame sequences only. Part of the clones is absent; in the studies checked, under half of the shortfall reflects unresolved V genes, and no reason is known for the rest. Counted in this sample were more than 900,000 clones; roughly 74% of them appeared once. The top ten clonotypes cover roughly 0.62% of the sample. The source material was memory CD4+ T cells from PBMCs. The cell subset or site label here, explained by the study, means: CD45RA-negative fraction. These receptors were obtained from a man between 18 and 29 years old in good health. Some clones in this sample may be carry-over from other donors' samples.

The gene calls are TRBV7-9 and TRBJ2-7; D gene uncertain. CDR3 size: 14 residues. Germline V gene data show CDR1 as SEHNR and CDR2 as FQNEAQ (reference sequence). V shed 5 bases and J shed 3 bases, with 14 bases lying between them. The DNA of the CDR3 is TGTGCCAGCAGCCCCAGCACAGAGAACTACGAGCAGTACTTC. Its protein product is CASSPSTENYEQYF. The full variable domain, in which reference TRBV7-9 and TRBJ2-7 provide the parts outside the CDR3, is DTGVSQNPRHKITKRGQNVTFRCDPISEHNRLYWYRQTLGQGPEFLTYFQNEAQLEKSRLLSDRFSAERPKGSFSTLEIQRTEQGDSAMYLCASSPSTENYEQYFGPGTRLTVT.

The chain couples TRBV7-9 to TRBJ1-2; D unclear. V was clipped by 0 bases and J by 8 bases, with 10 bases between them. CDR3 length equals 13 residues. CDR1 and CDR2 (germline): SEHNR, FQNEAQ (reference sequence). The CDR3 reads CASSLASVGGYTF. For the CDR3, the DNA is TGTGCCAGCAGCTTAGCCTCAGTGGGGGGCTACACCTTC. The full variable domain, its missing parts supplied by reference TRBV7-9 and TRBJ1-2, is DTGVSQNPRHKITKRGQNVTFRCDPISEHNRLYWYRQTLGQGPEFLTYFQNEAQLEKSRLLSDRFSAERPKGSFSTLEIQRTEQGDSAMYLCASSLASVGGYTFGSGTRLTVV.

In this sample, this clone turned up many times. V is TRBV19 and J is TRBJ2-4, with 8 bases lining up with TRBD1. The germline CDR1 and CDR2 sequences are LNHDA and SQIVND (reference sequence). With 3 bases clipped from V and 2 bases from J, the junction kept 6 bases outside the gene matches. The CDR3 contains 16 residues. CDR3 in amino acids: CASSIQGAYSKNIQYF. CDR3 nucleotide sequence: TGTGCCAGTAGTATCCAGGGGGCATATTCCAAAAACATTCAGTACTTC.

The chain links TRBV7-3 to TRBJ2-3; maybe TRBD1 (5 bases). Looked up from germline, CDR1 is SGHTA and CDR2 is FQGTGA. The CDR3 contains 15 residues. V lost 7 bases to trimming and J lost 9 bases, with 23 bases between them. CDR3 coding DNA: TGTGCCAGCAACGTAGGGGCCGGTGGGCAGGAGACGCAGTATTTT. It codes for CASNVGAGGQETQYF.

This clone has a handful of counts. The chain employs TRBV7-9 and TRBJ1-4; unclear D gene. CDR1 and CDR2 from the germline V gene are SEHNR and FQNEAQ (reference sequence). This CDR3 has 14 residues. Trimming removed 3 bases from V and 6 bases from J, with 11 bases in between. CDR3 nucleotides: TGTGCCAGCAGCTTGTGGGGTGAGGATGAAAAACTGTTTTTT. Translating it yields CASSLWGEDEKLFF.

This sequence joins TRBV7-7 and TRBJ2-5, with TRBD1 matching 8 bases. Unmatched junction bases numbered 11, after V lost 9 bases and J lost 8 bases. Germline V gives CDR1 SSHAT, CDR2 FNYEAQ (reference sequence). This CDR3 has 13 residues. The CDR3 loop is CASSQGARETQYF. CDR3 nucleotides: TGTGCCAGTAGCCAGGGGGCGCGGGAAACCCAGTACTTC.

This clone occurred many times. The chain recombines TRBV7-2 with TRBJ1-5, with D unresolved. The CDR3 spans 17 residues. CDR1 is SGHTA and CDR2 is FQGNSA in the germline V gene. Trimming pared 4 bases from V and 2 bases from J, leaving 18 bases between. CDR3 coding DNA: TGTGCCAGCAGCTCAATCCCATGGTATCAAGGCAATCAGCCCCAGCATTTT. Its translation is CASSSIPWYQGNQPQHF. The whole variable domain, filled in from reference TRBV7-2 and TRBJ1-5, reads GAGVSQSPSNKVTEKGKDVELRCDPISGHTALYWYRQSLGQGLEFLIYFQGNSAPDKSGLPSDRFSAERTGGSVSTLTIQRTQQEDSAVYLCASSSIPWYQGNQPQHFGDGTRLSIL.

The rearrangement links TRBV5-1 to TRBJ2-3; D gene ambiguous. Trimming took 3 bases from V and 0 from J, leaving 14 bases between them. Germline V gene sequence: CDR1 SGHRS, CDR2 YFSETQ. The CDR3 is 16 residues long. CDR3 sequence: CASSSGSLASTDTQYF. The CDR3 DNA reads TGCGCCAGCAGCTCTGGATCCTTGGCGAGCACAGATACGCAGTATTTT.

The chain employs TRBV5-4 and TRBJ1-2; 9 positions agree with TRBD1. The CDR3 covers 13 residues. Per germline, CDR1 SGHNT and CDR2 YYREEE (reference sequence). The V segment lost 6 bases and the J segment 5 bases; nucleotides outside the gene matches: 5. The CDR3 DNA follows: TGTGCCAGCACCGTGGGACAGGGATATGGCTACACCTTC. This encodes CASTVGQGYGYTF.

This chain links TRBV29-1 with TRBJ1-2; D possibly corresponds to TRBD1 (6 bases). V was pared by 6 bases and J by 4 bases, with 15 bases between. The CDR3 totals 13 residues. The germline V gene encodes CDR1 SQVTM and CDR2 ANQGSEA. In nucleotides, the CDR3 is TGCAGCGTGGAAAGAGACAGGACCTATGGCTACACCTTC. The encoded protein is CSVERDRTYGYTF.

J is TRBJ2-7 and V is TRBV5-1; D is undetermined. The CDR3 has 14 residues. CDR1 SGHRS and CDR2 YFSETQ come from the germline V gene. V lost 0 bases and J 3 bases, leaving 10 bases between the germline ends. The DNA for the CDR3 is TGCGCCAGCAGCTTGGAGGCGTCCAGCTACGAGCAGTACTTC. It codes for CASSLEASSYEQYF.

The rearrangement uses TRBV29-1 and TRBJ1-5; 9 bases are shared with TRBD1. Germline V gives CDR1 SQVTM, CDR2 ANQGSEA. The CDR3 covers 15 residues. After removal of 8 bases from V and 6 bases from J, the junction contained 14 bases not matched to a gene. The CDR3 DNA reads TGCAGCTCCCCTCCCACAGGGGGCGAGGCTCAGCCCCAGCATTTT. This sequence encodes CSSPPTGGEAQPQHF. Supplemented by reference TRBV29-1 and TRBJ1-5, the full variable domain reads SAVISQKPSRDICQRGTSLTIQCQVDSQVTMMFWYRQQPGQSLTLIATANQGSEATYESGFVIDKFPISRPNLTFSTLTVSNMSPEDSSIYLCSSPPTGGEAQPQHFGDGTRLSIL.

This clone was observed once. This rearrangement joins TRBV28 to TRBJ1-2, with 7 bases matching TRBD1. Germline V gives CDR1 MDHEN, CDR2 SYDVKM. The CDR3 sequence is 14 residues long. After removal of 5 bases from V and 3 bases from J, the junction contained 6 bases not matched to a gene. CDR3 nucleotide sequence: TGTGCCAGCAGTCCCCTACAGGGGTACTATGGCTACACCTTC. Translated, it gives CASSPLQGYYGYTF.

The genes are TRBV6-1 and TRBJ2-7; D gene unclear. Deletions cut 7 bases from V and 0 bases from J, with 10 bases between. The germline V gene encodes CDR1 MNHNS and CDR2 SASEGT. This CDR3 has 13 residues. DNA of the CDR3: TGTGCCAGCACACCTGGTTCCTCCTACGAGCAGTACTTC. As protein: CASTPGSSYEQYF.

The chain recombines TRBV27 with TRBJ1-1; D unresolved. CDR3 length: 12 residues. V was shortened by 5 bases and J by 1 base, with 5 bases between the two germline ends. Germline assignment: CDR1 MNHEY and CDR2 SMNVEV (reference sequence). As DNA, the CDR3 is TGTGCCAGCAGTGTCCCGAACACTGAAGCTTTCTTT. Translation: CASSVPNTEAFF.

This clone has only a few counts. The chain is built from TRBV7-8 and TRBJ2-3; D is uncertain. V was clipped by 0 bases and J by 3 bases, with 7 bases between them. This CDR3 has 14 amino acids. The germline CDR1 and CDR2 sequences are SGHVS and FQNEAQ. The CDR3 loop reads CASSLAGVTDTQYF. Here the CDR3 DNA reads TGTGCCAGCAGCTTAGCGGGCGTTACAGATACGCAGTATTTT.

This clone has only one observation. This chain joins TRBV20-1 and TRBJ2-5, with D possibly TRBD2 on 5 matching bases. Per the germline V gene, CDR1 is DFQATT and CDR2 is SNEGSKA (reference sequence). The germline V and J ends were trimmed by 5 bases and 3 bases, with 7 bases remaining between them. The CDR3 consists of 11 residues. DNA for the CDR3: TGCAGTGCTCTCGGGAAAGAGACCCAGTACTTC. Translation gives CSALGKETQYF.

Concerning this clone itself: Other DNA sequences in the same sample also yield this CDR3. The chain is built from TRBV10-1 and TRBJ2-7; D call uncertain. Germline V lookup: CDR1 WNHNN, CDR2 SYGVQD (reference sequence). Trimming took off 2 bases at V and 1 base at J, with 6 bases between the two ends. CDR3 length: 13 residues. The CDR3: CASSEADSYEQYF. CDR3 nucleotides: TGCGCCAGCAGTGAGGCTGATTCCTACGAGCAGTACTTC.

V gene TRBV9 combines with J gene TRBJ2-3; D is possibly TRBD1 (5 bases). V was shortened by 4 bases and J by 0 bases, with 12 bases between the two germline ends. The CDR3 has 15 amino acids. Per the germline V gene, CDR1 is SGDLS and CDR2 is YYNGEE. CDR3: CASSRLTDSTDTQYF. The CDR3 DNA reads TGTGCCAGCAGCAGACTGACAGATAGCACAGATACGCAGTATTTT. Variable domain in full (rest from reference TRBV9 and TRBJ2-3): DSGVTQTPKHLITATGQRVTLRCSPRSGDLSVYWYQQSLDQGLQFLIQYYNGEERAKGNILERFSAQQFPDLHSELNLSSLELGDSALYFCASSRLTDSTDTQYFGPGTRLTVL.

About this clone itself: A far larger clone is off by one base, so a read error is likely. Since no conserved phenylalanine or tryptophan closes the CDR3, a read error is the likely cause. This sequence joins TRBV5-1 and TRBJ1-5; TRBD1 is a possible D gene (6 bases). In germline, CDR1 is SGHRS, CDR2 YFSETQ. This CDR3 region has 16 residues. V was cut by 4 bases and J by 4 bases, with 18 bases left in between. CDR3 DNA: TGCGCCAGCAGCAGGAACCGGAACAGGGAAAATCAGCCCCAGCATCTT. Its translation is CASSRNRNRENQPQHL.

The rearrangement links TRBV4-2 to TRBJ2-4; 7 bases match TRBD1. Trimming cost V 4 bases and J 8 bases; bases outside gene matches: 5. CDR1 is LGHNA and CDR2 is YNFKEQ in the germline V gene. This CDR3 is 13 amino acids long. The CDR3 sequence: CASSRGQEDIQYF. The DNA for the CDR3 is TGTGCCAGCAGCCGAGGACAGGAGGACATTCAGTACTTC.

The rearrangement links TRBV6-5 to TRBJ1-1; D is possibly TRBD1 (5 bases). Germline loops: CDR1 MNHEY, CDR2 SVGAGI. Trimming removed 0 bases from V and 1 base from J, with 6 bases in between. This CDR3 has 14 residues. CDR3 DNA sequence: TGTGCCAGCAGTTACTCCGGGGGGAACACTGAAGCTTTCTTT. Translation: CASSYSGGNTEAFF.